This TCR beta chain was profiled in a study of CXCR3-negative and CXCR3-positive naive CD8 T cells. About the research overall: The TRB read total, roughly 150 million, broke down to about 1.5 +/- 0.3 million reads per library. Study-level findings and limits: Hydrophobicity was higher for TRB CDR3s found in CXCR3-positive naive cells than in CXCR3-negative naive cells.

Concerning this clonotype: Its antigen is unknown.

CD45RO-CCR7+CD27+CD95- defined naive CD8+ T cells. It was by 5' RACE with UMI labels that the TRB cDNA libraries were prepared. No DNA is given; TCRdb re-called the 5' RACE reads and lists each CDR3 protein once. This sample contains approximately 100,000 distinct CDR3 sequences. The CDR3 covers 13 residues. Germline CDR1 is SQVTM and CDR2 is ANQGSEA. This receptor was taken from a human donor in good health. Some clones in this sample may be carry-over from other donors' samples. J is TRBJ1-2 and V is TRBV29-1. Sequencing used naive CXCR3+ CD8+ T cells from blood. Stated subset: CD45RO-CCR7+CD27+CD95- naive CD8+ T cells expressing CXCR3 (TNR3+). CDR3 in amino acids: CSVPPDSFYGYTF.